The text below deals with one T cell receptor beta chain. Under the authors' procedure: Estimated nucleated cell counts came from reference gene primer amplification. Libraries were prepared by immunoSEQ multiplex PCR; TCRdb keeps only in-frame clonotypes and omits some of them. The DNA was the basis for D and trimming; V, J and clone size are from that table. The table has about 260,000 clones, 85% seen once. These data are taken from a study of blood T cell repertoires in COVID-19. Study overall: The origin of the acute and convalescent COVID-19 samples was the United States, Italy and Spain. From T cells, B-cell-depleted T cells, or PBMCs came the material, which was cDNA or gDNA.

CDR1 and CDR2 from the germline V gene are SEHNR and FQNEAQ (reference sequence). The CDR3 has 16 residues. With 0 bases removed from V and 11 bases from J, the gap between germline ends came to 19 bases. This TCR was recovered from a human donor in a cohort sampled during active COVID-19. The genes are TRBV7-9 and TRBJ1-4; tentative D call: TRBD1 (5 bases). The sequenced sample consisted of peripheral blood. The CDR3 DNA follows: TGTGCCAGCAGCTTAGCAGGGACTCCTCCGGGGGGGAAACTGTTTTTT. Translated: CASSLAGTPPGGKLFF. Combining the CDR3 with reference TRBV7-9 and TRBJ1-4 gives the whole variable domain DTGVSQNPRHKITKRGQNVTFRCDPISEHNRLYWYRQTLGQGPEFLTYFQNEAQLEKSRLLSDRFSAERPKGSFSTLEIQRTEQGDSAMYLCASSLAGTPPGGKLFFGSGTQLSVL.